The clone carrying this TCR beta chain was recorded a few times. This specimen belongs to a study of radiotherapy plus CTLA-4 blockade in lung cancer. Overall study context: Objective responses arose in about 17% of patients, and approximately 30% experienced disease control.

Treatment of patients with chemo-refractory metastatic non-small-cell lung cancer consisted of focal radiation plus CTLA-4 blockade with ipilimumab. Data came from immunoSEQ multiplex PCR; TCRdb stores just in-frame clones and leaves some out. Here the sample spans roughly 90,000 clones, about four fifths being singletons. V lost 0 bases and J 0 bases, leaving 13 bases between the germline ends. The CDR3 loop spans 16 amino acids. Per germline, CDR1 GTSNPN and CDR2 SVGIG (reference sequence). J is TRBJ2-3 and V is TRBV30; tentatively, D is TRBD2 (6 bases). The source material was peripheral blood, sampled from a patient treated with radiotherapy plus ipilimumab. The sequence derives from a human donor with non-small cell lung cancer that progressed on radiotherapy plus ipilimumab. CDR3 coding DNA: TGTGCCTGGAGTGTTTGGCAGGGAGGAAGCACAGATACGCAGTATTTT. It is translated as CAWSVWQGGSTDTQYF.